This note documents a single TCR beta chain sequence. The antigen is not known. The data belong to a study of neurological immune-mediated disorders. Overall study results and limits: There was no association between the multiple sclerosis repertoire cluster and any clinical or MRI feature.

TCRdb fed the 5' RACE reads into MiXCR, producing one record per CDR3 protein. The sample includes approximately 100,000 distinct CDR3 sequences, 3.5% to 4% of them seen just once. Material for sequencing was PBMCs. This TCR came from a woman aged 18-35 years with multiple sclerosis.

The CDR3 loop is CASSQGLAGESPTGANVLTF. CDR3 nucleotide sequence: TGTGCCAGCAGTCAGGGACTAGCGGGAGAAAGTCCCACTGGGGCCAACGTCCTGACTTTC. J is TRBJ2-6 and V is TRBV12-3 or TRBV12-4, with TRBD2 identical over 14 bases. The CDR3 extends over 20 amino acids. V lost 5 bases and J lost 2; bases outside the gene matches: 11.